These 11 T cell receptor beta chains were sequenced from one sample in a study of cytomegalovirus exposure and HLA in healthy donors. PCR employed 60 Vbeta and 13 Jbeta primers. TCRdb's copy holds only in-frame clones and misses some; the assay was immunoSEQ multiplex PCR. The profile shows about 210,000 clones, about 80% of them singletons. The source material was PBMCs. Receptors originate from a woman aged 45-59 years in good health and CMV-seropositive.

CDR3 coding DNA: TGTGCCAGCAGCTCCCGGGACAGGGGGCGAAGAGATACGCAGTATTTT. It encodes CASSSRDRGRRDTQYF. The V and J genes are TRBV7-3 and TRBJ2-3; 12 bases are a match to TRBD1. J lost 5 bases, V lost 4 bases, and 7 bases had no gene match. The CDR3 is 16 residues long. Looked up from germline, CDR1 is SGHTA and CDR2 is FQGTGA.

V and J are TRBV7-7 and TRBJ2-1; maybe TRBD2 (5 bases). Germline CDR1 and CDR2: SSHAT and FNYEAQ (reference sequence). This CDR3 is built from 14 residues. Trimming stripped 5 bases from V and 9 bases from J, with 17 bases between. CDR3 nucleotides: TGTGCCAGCAGCCGTAACGGGGTAGGAGGTGAGCAGTTCTTC. Protein: CASSRNGVGGEQFF. The variable domain in full, completed from reference TRBV7-7 and TRBJ2-1, reads GAGVSQSPRYKVTKRGQDVTLRCDPISSHATLYWYQQALGQGPEFLTYFNYEAQPDKSGLPSDRFSAERPEGSISTLTIQRTEQRDSAMYRCASSRNGVGGEQFFGPGTRLTVL.

The J gene is TRBJ2-7, the V gene TRBV28, with 7 bases aligning to TRBD1. The J segment lost 1 base and the V segment lost 4 bases, leaving 7 bases of the junction unmatched. The CDR3 runs to 15 residues. The germline V gene has CDR1 MDHEN and CDR2 SYDVKM. The CDR3 protein is CASSSWGQISYEQYF. CDR3 bases: TGTGCCAGCAGTTCATGGGGACAGATATCCTACGAGCAGTACTTC.

This clone showed up just a few times. The chain uses TRBV2 and TRBJ1-4; possible D gene TRBD1, 5 bases. Looked up from germline, CDR1 is SNHLY and CDR2 is FYNNEI. V lost 4 bases, J lost 4 bases, and 7 bases lay in between. CDR3 length equals 13 residues. CDR3 protein: CASSGRGNEKLFF. For the CDR3, the DNA is TGTGCCAGCAGTGGGAGGGGTAATGAAAAACTGTTTTTT.

This clone was seen only a few times. The chain joins TRBV6-1 to TRBJ1-1, with 8 bases identical to TRBD1. V dropped 8 bases and J dropped 1; count of bases not matched to a gene: 3. Germline loops: CDR1 MNHNS, CDR2 SASEGT. CDR3 length: 13 amino acids. CDR3 sequence: CASLDRANTEAFF. Written as DNA, the CDR3 is TGTGCCAGCTTGGACAGGGCGAACACTGAAGCTTTCTTT.

The rearrangement uses TRBV5-1 and TRBJ2-7, with TRBD2 identical over 7 bases. V lost 4 bases and J lost 0; bases outside the gene matches: 10. The CDR3 is 16 amino acids. Per germline, CDR1 SGHRS and CDR2 YFSETQ. Here the CDR3 DNA reads TGCGCCAGCAGCCTCGGGACTAACCGTATCTCCTACGAGCAGTACTTC. Translation: CASSLGTNRISYEQYF.

As to this clone: The junction departs from germline at one end; a sequencing error may be responsible. J is TRBJ2-7 and V is TRBV7-2; no firm D call. The length of the CDR3 is 11 residues. Looked up from germline, CDR1 is SGHTA and CDR2 is FQGNSA. CDR3 nucleotides: TGTGCCAGCAGCTTAGACCGGCAGTGGAGCTTC. Protein: CASSLDRQWSF.

V gene TRBV7-2 combines with J gene TRBJ2-2; 7 nucleotides align to TRBD1. Per germline, CDR1 SGHTA and CDR2 FQGNSA. The trim removed 5 bases at V and 5 bases at J, leaving 8 bases unmatched. The CDR3 consists of 15 residues. The CDR3 region has the DNA TGTGCCAGCAGCCCTAGGGGGCCTCGGACCGGGGAGCTGTTTTTT. Amino acid sequence: CASSPRGPRTGELFF.

J is TRBJ1-2 and V is TRBV7-8; TRBD1 aligns across 7 bases. The germline CDR1 and CDR2 sequences are SGHVS and FQNEAQ. The CDR3 runs 14 residues. V dropped 0 bases and J dropped 2; count of bases not matched to a gene: 0. CDR3 coding DNA: TGTGCCAGCAGCTTAGCGACAGGGAACTATGGCTACACCTTC. Residues: CASSLATGNYGYTF.

The rearrangement uses TRBV27 and TRBJ2-1, with D possibly TRBD2 on 5 matching bases. This CDR3 is 14 amino acids long. V lost 2 bases and J lost 3, with 8 bases in between. Germline values: CDR1 MNHEY, CDR2 SMNVEV (reference sequence). The CDR3 DNA follows: TGTGCCAGCAGTTTAGTAGCGAACTACAATGAGCAGTTCTTC. Protein product: CASSLVANYNEQFF.

The V and J genes are TRBV30 and TRBJ1-5; perhaps TRBD1 as D (5 bases). CDR3 size: 13 residues. Trimming pared 7 bases from V and 2 bases from J, leaving 12 bases between. CDR1 and CDR2 (germline): GTSNPN, SVGIG (reference sequence). The DNA for the CDR3 is TGTGCCTTGACAGAGTCCGGCAATCAGCCCCAGCATTTT. Translation: CALTESGNQPQHF.